Listed below are T cell receptor beta chains from one sample, sequenced in a study of post-analysis software for immune sequencing data. TCRdb reprocessed the PCR reads via MiXCR and lists one record per CDR3 protein. This repertoire shows approximately 460,000 distinct CDR3 sequences, 45% found once; its top ten account for around 10%. Sequencing input: blood. These receptors came from a girl aged 5 to 17 with multiple sclerosis. The CDR3 runs from the conserved cysteine through the conserved F or W. Each record gives: J gene, D gene, clone size, V gene, CDR3 protein, CDR3 DNA. A D gene is named only where the DNA matches it firmly. Clone size is shown for a subset of rows, as once, few, many or a class of expanded clone.

>TRBJ2-1|TRBD1|few|TRBV5-1
CASSSDRVGNEQFF
TGCGCCAGCAGCTCCGACAGGGTCGGCAATGAGCAGTTCTTC
>TRBJ2-7|-|-|TRBV6-2/TRBV6-3
CASTGREAPTYEQYF
TGTGCCAGCACTGGCAGGGAAGCCCCGACCTACGAGCAGTACTTC
>TRBJ2-1|TRBD2|-|TRBV3-1
CASSRTGGVEQFF
TGTGCCAGCAGCCGTACGGGGGGAGTGGAGCAGTTCTTC
>TRBJ2-3|-|-|TRBV20-1
CSASGSGDTQYF
TGCAGTGCTAGTGGGAGTGGAGATACGCAGTATTTT
>TRBJ1-3|-|-|TRBV29-1
CSVATLGGNTIYF
TGCAGCGTTGCTACCCTAGGTGGAAACACCATATATTTT
>TRBJ2-1|-|few|TRBV29-1
CSVEINKGQDAYNEQFF
TGCAGCGTTGAGATCAATAAGGGGCAGGACGCCTACAATGAGCAGTTCTTC
>TRBJ2-3|-|-|TRBV10-3
CAVSESRDSTDTQYF
TGTGCCGTCAGTGAGTCTAGGGACAGCACAGATACGCAGTATTTT
>TRBJ2-1|TRBD2|few|TRBV10-1
CASSDQGLAGYNEQFF
TGCGCCAGCAGTGATCAGGGACTAGCGGGCTACAATGAGCAGTTCTTC
>TRBJ1-4|-|-|TRBV5-1
CASSFAGDRANEKLFF
TGCGCCAGCAGCTTCGCGGGGGACCGGGCTAATGAAAAACTGTTTTTT
>TRBJ2-1|TRBD2|-|TRBV11-3
CASSGGLAGFYEQFF
TGTGCCAGCTCTGGGGGGCTAGCGGGATTCTATGAGCAGTTCTTC
>TRBJ1-2|-|many|TRBV12-3/TRBV12-4
CASSMGPSLGYTF
TGTGCCAGCAGTATGGGGCCTAGTCTCGGCTACACCTTC
>TRBJ1-5|-|many|TRBV20-1
CSARDTGNQPQHF
TGCAGTGCTAGAGATACGGGGAATCAGCCCCAGCATTTT
>TRBJ1-1|TRBD1|-|TRBV5-5
CASSLGQGGTEAFF
TGTGCCAGCAGCTTAGGGCAGGGGGGCACTGAAGCTTTCTTT